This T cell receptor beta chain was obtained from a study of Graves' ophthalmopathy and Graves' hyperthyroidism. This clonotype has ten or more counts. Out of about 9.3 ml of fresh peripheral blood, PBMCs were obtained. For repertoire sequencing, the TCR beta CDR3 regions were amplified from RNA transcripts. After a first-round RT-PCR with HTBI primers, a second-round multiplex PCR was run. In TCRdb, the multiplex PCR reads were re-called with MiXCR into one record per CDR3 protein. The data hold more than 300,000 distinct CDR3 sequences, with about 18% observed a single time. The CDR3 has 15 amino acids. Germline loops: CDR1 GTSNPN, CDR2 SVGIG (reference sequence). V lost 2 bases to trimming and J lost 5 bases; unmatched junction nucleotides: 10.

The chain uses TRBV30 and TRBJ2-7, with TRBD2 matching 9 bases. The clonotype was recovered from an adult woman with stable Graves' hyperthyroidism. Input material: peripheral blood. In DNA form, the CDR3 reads TGTGCCTGGAGTTCACACGGAGCGGGAGGTAACGAGCAGTACTTC. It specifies CAWSSHGAGGNEQYF.